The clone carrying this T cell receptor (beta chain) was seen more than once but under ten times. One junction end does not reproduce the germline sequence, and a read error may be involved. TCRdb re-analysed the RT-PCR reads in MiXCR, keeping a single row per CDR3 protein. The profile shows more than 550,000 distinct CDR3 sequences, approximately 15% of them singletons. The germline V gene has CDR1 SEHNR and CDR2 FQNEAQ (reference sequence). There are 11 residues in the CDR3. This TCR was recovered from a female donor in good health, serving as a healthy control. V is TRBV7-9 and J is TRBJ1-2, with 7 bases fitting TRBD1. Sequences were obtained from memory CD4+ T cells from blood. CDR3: CASSLRQGSTF. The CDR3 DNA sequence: TGTGCCAGCAGCCTCCGACAGGGCTCCACCTTC.